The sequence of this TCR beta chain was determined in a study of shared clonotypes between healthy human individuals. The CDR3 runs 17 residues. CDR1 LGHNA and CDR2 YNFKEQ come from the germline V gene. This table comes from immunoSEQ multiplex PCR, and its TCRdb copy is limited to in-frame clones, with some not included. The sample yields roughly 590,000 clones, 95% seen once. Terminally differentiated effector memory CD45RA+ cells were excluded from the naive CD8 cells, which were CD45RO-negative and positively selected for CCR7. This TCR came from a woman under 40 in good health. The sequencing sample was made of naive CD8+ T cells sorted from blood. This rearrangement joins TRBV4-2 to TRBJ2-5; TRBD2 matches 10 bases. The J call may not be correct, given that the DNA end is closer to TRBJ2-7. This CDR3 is CASSQEKYTSGTYEQYF. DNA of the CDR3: TGTGCCAGCAGCCAGGAGAAGTATACTAGCGGGACCTACGAGCAGTACTTC.